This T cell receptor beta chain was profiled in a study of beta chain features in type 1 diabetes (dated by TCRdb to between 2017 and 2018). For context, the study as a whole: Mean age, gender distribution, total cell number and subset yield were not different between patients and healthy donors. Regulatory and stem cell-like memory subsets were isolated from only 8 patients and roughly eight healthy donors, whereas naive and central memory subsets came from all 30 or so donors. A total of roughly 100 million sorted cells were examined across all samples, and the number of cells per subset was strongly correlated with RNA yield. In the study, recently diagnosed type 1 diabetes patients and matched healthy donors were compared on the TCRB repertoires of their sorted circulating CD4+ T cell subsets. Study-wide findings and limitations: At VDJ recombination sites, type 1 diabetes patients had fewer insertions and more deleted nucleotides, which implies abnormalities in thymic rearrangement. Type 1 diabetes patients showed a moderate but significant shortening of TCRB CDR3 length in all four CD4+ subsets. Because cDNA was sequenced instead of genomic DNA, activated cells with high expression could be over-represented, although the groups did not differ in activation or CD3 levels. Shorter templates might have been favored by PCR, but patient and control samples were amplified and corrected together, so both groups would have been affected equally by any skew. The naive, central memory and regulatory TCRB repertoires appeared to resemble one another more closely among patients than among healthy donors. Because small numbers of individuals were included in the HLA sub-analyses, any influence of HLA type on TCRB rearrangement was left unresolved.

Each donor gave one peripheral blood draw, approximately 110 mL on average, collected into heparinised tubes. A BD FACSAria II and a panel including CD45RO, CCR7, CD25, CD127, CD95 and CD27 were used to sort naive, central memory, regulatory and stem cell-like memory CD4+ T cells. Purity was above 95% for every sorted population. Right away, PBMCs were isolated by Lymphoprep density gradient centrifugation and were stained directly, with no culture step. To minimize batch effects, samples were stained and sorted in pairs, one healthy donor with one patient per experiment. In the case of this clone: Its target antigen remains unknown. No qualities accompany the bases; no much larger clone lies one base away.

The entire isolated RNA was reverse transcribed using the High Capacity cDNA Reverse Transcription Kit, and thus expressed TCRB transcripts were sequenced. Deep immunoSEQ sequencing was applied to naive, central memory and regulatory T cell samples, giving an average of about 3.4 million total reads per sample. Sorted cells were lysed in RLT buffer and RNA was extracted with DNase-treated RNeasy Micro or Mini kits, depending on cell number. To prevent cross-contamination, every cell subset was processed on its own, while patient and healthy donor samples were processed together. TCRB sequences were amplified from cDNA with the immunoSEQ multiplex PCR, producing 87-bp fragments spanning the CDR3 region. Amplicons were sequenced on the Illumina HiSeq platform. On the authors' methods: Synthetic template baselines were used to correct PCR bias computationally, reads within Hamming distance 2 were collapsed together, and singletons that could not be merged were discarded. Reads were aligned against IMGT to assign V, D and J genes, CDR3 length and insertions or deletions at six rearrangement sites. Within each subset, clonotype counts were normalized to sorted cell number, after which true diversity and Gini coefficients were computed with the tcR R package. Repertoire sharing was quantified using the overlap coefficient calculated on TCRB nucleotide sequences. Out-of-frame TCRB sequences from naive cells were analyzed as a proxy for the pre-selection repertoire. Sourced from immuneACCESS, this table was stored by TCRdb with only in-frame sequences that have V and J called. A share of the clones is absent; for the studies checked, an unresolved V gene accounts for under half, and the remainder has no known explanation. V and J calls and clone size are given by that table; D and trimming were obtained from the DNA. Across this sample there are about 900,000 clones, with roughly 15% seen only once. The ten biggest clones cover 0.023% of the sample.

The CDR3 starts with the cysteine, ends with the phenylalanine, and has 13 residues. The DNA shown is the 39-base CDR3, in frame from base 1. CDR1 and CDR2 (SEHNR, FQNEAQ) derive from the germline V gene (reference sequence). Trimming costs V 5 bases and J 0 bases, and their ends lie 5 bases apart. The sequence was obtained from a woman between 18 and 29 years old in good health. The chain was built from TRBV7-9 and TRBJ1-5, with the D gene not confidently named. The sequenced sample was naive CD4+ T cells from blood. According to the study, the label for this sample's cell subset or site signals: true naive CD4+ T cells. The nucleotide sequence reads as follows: TGTGCCAGCAGCGCGGATAGCAATCAGCCCCAGCATTTT. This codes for CASSADSNQPQHF.